This T cell receptor beta chain appears in the sequencing data of a study of tumor and adjacent non-tumor tissue in lung cancer (dated by TCRdb to the late 2010s). Turning to the overall study: Of the cohort, eleven to twelve patients had adenocarcinoma, 2 had squamous cell carcinoma and 1 had small cell lung cancer. The study compared bulk TCRbeta repertoires from lung tumor tissue and matched distant non-tumor lung tissue of some 14 lung cancer patients. A total of some 130,000,000 productive TCRbeta reads were generated by sequencing, corresponding to an average of roughly 4.1 million reads per sample. Fewer than 35 paired specimens, one tumor and one normal lung sample per patient, were profiled by TCRbeta CDR3 sequencing. The roughly 15 enrolled patients, of whom approximately 10 were men and 5 were women, were aged about 30 to 80 years and were diagnosed with TNM stage I to III disease. Summary of the overall study and its limitations: A significantly larger cumulative share of the repertoire was made up by the top 100 clones in normal lung than in tumor tissue. Younger patients had significantly higher TCR diversity, and higher tumor TCR diversity was associated with shorter overall and disease-free survival. Only roughly 14 patients were in the cohort, and the authors stated that larger samples and more detailed clinical data are needed. Peripheral blood was not sequenced, so blood TCRbeta repertoires in these lung cancer patients were not examined. The sequencing platform is not named in the methods, and unique molecular identifiers are not mentioned. TCR diversity (inverse Simpson) was significantly higher in tumor than in normal lung tissue (roughly 430 vs 170, P = 0.0075, Mann-Whitney U test).

According to the germline V gene (reference sequence), CDR1 reads DFQATT and CDR2 reads SNEGSKA. Cut back by 3 bases and 8 bases, the V and J ends lie 13 bases apart. From cysteine to phenylalanine, the CDR3 is 13 amino acids long. This entry keeps only the CDR3 DNA: 39 bases, framed from base 1. RNA was extracted from bulk unsorted tissue and checked for quality with a NanoDrop ND-1000 and an Agilent 2100. Donors were newly diagnosed lung cancer patients admitted for thoracic surgery in China between August and November 2014, without prior chemotherapy. Patients who had received previous radiotherapy or chemotherapy, or who had another concurrent cancer, were excluded from the study. Surgical tissue pieces of about 1-2.2 cm3 were preserved in RNAlater solution and stored at -80 °C until use. Regarding this clonotype: Its antigen remains undetermined. This may be a read error: a much more frequent sequence differs by one nucleotide.

The library was prepared using multiplex PCR. Sequencing was performed on an Illumina HiSeq 2500. Following protocols modified from ARM-PCR, the researchers constructed TCRbeta libraries through three rounds of nested PCR with primers (Table S4). Before sequencing, PCR products in the 200-500 bp range were cut out of the gel and cleaned up using the QIAquick gel extraction kit. In the original analysis: Reads were cleaned with Trimmomatic, merged with FLASH into complete CDR3 sequences, and assigned to V(D)J germline segments with MiTCR. Clonal diversity was calculated as the inverse Simpson's index using VDJtools. In-frame sequences lacking a premature stop codon were counted as productive reads. TCRdb handled the public reads itself, with Q25 trimming in fastp and clone calling in MiXCR, and kept productive beta chains. Rows with a matching CDR3 protein are joined into one entry that keeps the most common DNA and genes. What appears here as the V and J calls and clone size reflects TCRdb's work, not the paper's. For this sample the table gives around 79,000 distinct CDR3 sequences, of which 72% were detected only once. The top ten clonotypes cover roughly 10% of the sample.

The clonotype was recovered from a woman aged 40 to 49 with non-small cell lung cancer. The rearranged segments are TRBV20-1 and TRBJ1-4, with the D gene not confidently named. Sequenced input: lung tumor tissue. The CDR3 reads as follows: CSASLNRKEKLFF. The DNA is as follows: TGCAGTGCTAGTCTGAACCGGAAGGAAAAACTGTTTTTT.